This TCR beta chain came from a study of T-cell reconstitution after alpha-beta-depleted transplantation in children. Study results and caveats: Day-60 TCRbeta diversity that was high in some patients was derived from surviving recipient T cells and thymic progenitors. At one year after transplant, newly produced T cells mostly accounted for T-cell counts and diversity. Two months or so post-transplant, alpha-beta T cells reportedly derived from several hundred expanded graft clones.

This clonotype was observed many times. Its antigen remains unidentified. Preparation of the TCRbeta library was carried out with unique molecular identifiers. Via MiXCR, TCRdb re-called the PCR reads, giving one row per CDR3 protein. The data hold 120,000 to 150,000 distinct CDR3 sequences, with 7.5% to 9% observed a single time. The CDR3 covers 14 residues. The ends were cut back, 6 bases at V and 4 bases at J, with 15 bases in the middle. Germline V lookup: CDR1 MDHEN, CDR2 SYDVKM. This sequence joins TRBV28 and TRBJ1-1; the D is unclear. Here the sequenced sample was PBMCs, mostly from graft donor cells, taken 180 days after TCRalphabeta/CD19-depleted stem cell transplant. The source of this sequence is a female patient aged 2 to 10 who had a stem cell transplant for congenital amegakaryocytic thrombocytopenia, so the T cells may come from the graft donor. The CDR3 reads CASRRSSWGTEAFF. The CDR3 DNA reads TGTGCCAGCAGACGCTCAAGTTGGGGCACTGAAGCTTTCTTT.